This TCR beta chain originates from a study of T cell responses to AZD1222 COVID-19 vaccine. Clones were read by immunoSEQ multiplex PCR, and TCRdb kept only the in-frame ones, dropping some. Among approximately 140,000 clones listed, less than 95% were seen once. After removal of 8 bases from V and 7 bases from J, the junction contained 5 bases not matched to a gene. This CDR3 region has 12 residues. CDR1 is GTSNPN and CDR2 is SVGIG in the germline V gene (reference sequence). About this clone: Its matching antigen is unknown.

Whole-study results and caveats: Donors skewed white British and female; clonal diversity was possibly underestimated. With dominance at 160-218 and 743-854, vaccine-associated CD4 TCRs spanned spike. Reports say nearly half of spike-specific TCRs go after unmutated variant regions.

This sequence joins TRBV30 and TRBJ2-1; 10 nucleotides agree with TRBD2. The source is an adult in good health. The material sequenced was peripheral blood, taken on day 0 of AZD1222 vaccination. The CDR3 DNA reads as TGTGCCCAGGGACTAGCGAGTAATGAGCAGTTCTTC. This encodes CAQGLASNEQFF.